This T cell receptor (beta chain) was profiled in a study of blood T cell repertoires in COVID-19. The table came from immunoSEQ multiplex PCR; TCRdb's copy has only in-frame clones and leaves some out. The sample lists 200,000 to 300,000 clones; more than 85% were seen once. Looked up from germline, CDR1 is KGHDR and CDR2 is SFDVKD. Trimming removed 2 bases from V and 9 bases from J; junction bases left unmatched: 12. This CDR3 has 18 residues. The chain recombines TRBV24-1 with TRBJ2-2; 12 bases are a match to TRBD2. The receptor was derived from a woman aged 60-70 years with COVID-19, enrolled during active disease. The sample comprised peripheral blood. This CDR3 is CATSDSPSSGRAYRELFF. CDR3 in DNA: TGTGCCACCAGTGATTCTCCCTCTAGCGGGAGGGCCTATCGGGAGCTGTTTTTT.